This section outlines one TCR beta chain sequence together with its context. The antigen remains unidentified. The V gene lost 0 bases and the J gene lost 0 bases, with 8 bases spanning the gap. CDR3 length: 15 amino acids. The germline gives CDR1 MGHRA, CDR2 YSYEKL. This entry is derived from a study of shared clonotypes between healthy human individuals. Study-level findings and limits: The low donor count limited represented genetic and exposure-history diversity. Memory subsets generally showed lower estimated richness than naive subsets.

Study processing details: ImmunoSEQ gave junction-only sequences without quality scores, so filtering differed. Produced via immunoSEQ multiplex PCR; TCRdb's table is partial and in-frame only. The V and J calls and clone size come from that table; D and trimming were worked out from the DNA. In the table there are about 2.2 million clones, over 85% of which are singletons. The naive CD8 population came from CD45RO-negative cells selected for CCR7, without terminally differentiated effector memory CD45RA+ cells. This TCR was recovered from a man aged 18 to 29 in good health. Some clones in this sample may be carry-over from other donors' samples. Sequencing was performed on naive CD8+ T cells from PBMCs. The chain carries TRBV4-1 and TRBJ1-2; D remains ambiguous. CDR3 sequence reads: CASSQDEVSNYGYTF. In DNA, the CDR3 is TGCGCCAGCAGCCAAGATGAAGTGTCTAACTATGGCTACACCTTC.